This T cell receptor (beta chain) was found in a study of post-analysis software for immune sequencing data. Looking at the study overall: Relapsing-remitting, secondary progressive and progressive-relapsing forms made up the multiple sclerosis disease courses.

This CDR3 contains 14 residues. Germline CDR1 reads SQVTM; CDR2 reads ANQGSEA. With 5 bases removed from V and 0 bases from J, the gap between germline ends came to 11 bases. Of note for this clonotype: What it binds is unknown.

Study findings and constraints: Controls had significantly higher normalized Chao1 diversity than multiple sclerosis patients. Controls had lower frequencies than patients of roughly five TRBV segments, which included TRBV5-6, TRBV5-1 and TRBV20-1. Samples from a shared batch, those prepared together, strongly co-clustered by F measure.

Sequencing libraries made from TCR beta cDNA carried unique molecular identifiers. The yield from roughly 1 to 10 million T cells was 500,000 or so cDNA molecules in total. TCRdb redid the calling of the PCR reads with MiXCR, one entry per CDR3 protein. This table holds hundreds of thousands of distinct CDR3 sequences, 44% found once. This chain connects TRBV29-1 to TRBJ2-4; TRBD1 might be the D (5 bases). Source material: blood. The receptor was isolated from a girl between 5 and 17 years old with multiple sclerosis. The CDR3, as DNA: TGCAGCGTTATTCAGGGATTAGCCAAAAACATTCAGTACTTC. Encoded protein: CSVIQGLAKNIQYF.